This entry concerns a single T cell receptor beta chain. Sequencing used immunoSEQ multiplex PCR; TCRdb keeps in-frame clones, though not all of them. Among about 400,000 clones listed, about 90% were seen once. The sample is drawn from a study of blood T cell repertoires in COVID-19. V lost 7 bases and J lost 6; bases outside the gene matches: 4. CDR1 is MDHEN, CDR2 SYDVKM, per germline. CDR3 size: 14 residues. The chain employs TRBV28 and TRBJ2-2, with 11 bases fitting TRBD1. This clonotype was sampled from a woman in her late teens or twenties with acute COVID-19. Specimen: PBMCs or T cells enriched from blood (not recorded which). The CDR3 spells CASTDRGLAGELFF. The CDR3 coding sequence is TGTGCCAGCACGGACAGGGGGCTTGCCGGGGAGCTGTTTTTT. Based on the CDR3 plus reference TRBV28 and TRBJ2-2, the full variable domain is DVKVTQSSRYLVKRTGEKVFLECVQDMDHENMFWYRQDPGLGLRLIYFSYDVKMKEKGDIPEGYSVSREKKERFSLILESASTNQTSMYLCASTDRGLAGELFFGEGSRLTVL.